Shown below are 21 T cell receptor beta chains from a single sample sequenced in a study of cytomegalovirus exposure and HLA in healthy donors. The PCR ran on 60 Vbeta and 13 Jbeta primers. This table comes from immunoSEQ multiplex PCR, and its TCRdb copy is limited to in-frame clones, with some not included. Seen here are some 98,000 clones, about four fifths observed once, and the top ten hold around 9.9%. Sequencing input: PBMCs. Receptors originate from a man aged 18 to 30 in good health and CMV-seropositive.

Only one count was recorded for this clone. The chain has TRBV6-4 and TRBJ2-1; 7 nucleotides align to TRBD1. The CDR3 loop spans 13 amino acids. Germline CDR1 reads MRHNA; CDR2 reads SNTAGT. V lost 3 bases to trimming and J lost 9 bases; unmatched junction nucleotides: 5. CDR3 DNA: TGTGCCAGCAGTGAACAGGGGTTCGGTGAGCAGTTCTTC. Protein: CASSEQGFGEQFF.

CDR3 bases: TGTGCCTGGAATACAGGGCCGAACACCGGGGAGCTGTTTTTT. Its protein product is CAWNTGPNTGELFF. The chain is built from TRBV30 and TRBJ2-2; D is possibly TRBD1 (6 bases). The CDR3 spans 14 residues. V was shortened by 4 bases and J by 0 bases, with 9 bases between the two germline ends. CDR1 is GTSNPN, CDR2 SVGIG, per germline (reference sequence).

J is TRBJ1-2 and V is TRBV18, with a weak D call TRBD1 (5 bases). Trimming left V 3 bases short and J 2 bases short, with 7 bases between. Germline lookup yields CDR1 KGHSH and CDR2 LQKENI. The CDR3 covers 13 residues. CDR3 region: CASSPDKNYGYTF. CDR3 DNA: TGTGCCAGCTCACCGGACAAAAACTATGGCTACACCTTC.

This clone has only a few counts. This chain links TRBV27 with TRBJ2-7, with 8 bases fitting TRBD2. The V segment lost 5 bases and the J segment 7 bases; nucleotides outside the gene matches: 13. The CDR3 has 15 amino acids. The germline CDR1 and CDR2 sequences are MNHEY and SMNVEV (reference sequence). Here the CDR3 DNA reads TGTGCCAGCAGTCAACGGGGGGGCCGGTTTCGGGAGCAGTACTTC. It is translated as CASSQRGGRFREQYF.

V is TRBV10-2 and J is TRBJ2-3, with D possibly TRBD1 on 6 matching bases. The V end was cut by 8 bases, the J end by 4 bases, with 19 bases between. CDR3 length equals 15 residues. Germline V gene lookup returns CDR1 WSHSY and CDR2 SAAADI. The CDR3 loop reads CASGLQGNRADTQYF. The DNA for the CDR3 is TGCGCCAGCGGGTTACAGGGTAATAGGGCAGATACGCAGTATTTT.

The CDR3 DNA reads TGCAGCGTCGGTCGGTCGAATAATGAGCAGTTCTTC. Its translation is CSVGRSNNEQFF. This sequence joins TRBV29-1 and TRBJ2-1; D gene unclear. Trimming left V 6 bases short and J 7 bases short, with 13 bases between. The CDR3 covers 12 residues. Germline V gene sequence: CDR1 SQVTM, CDR2 ANQGSEA.

This sequence joins TRBV2 and TRBJ2-1; D perhaps matches TRBD2 (6 bases). V was trimmed by 2 bases and J by 1 base, leaving 9 bases between them. CDR1 is SNHLY, CDR2 FYNNEI, per germline. The CDR3 loop spans 15 amino acids. The CDR3 DNA follows: TGTGCCAGCAGTGAACCAGGGACTTCCTACAATGAGCAGTTCTTC. The encoded protein is CASSEPGTSYNEQFF.

V is TRBV28 and J is TRBJ2-5; D uncertain. Germline V gene sequence: CDR1 MDHEN, CDR2 SYDVKM. Trimming took 6 bases from V and 5 from J, leaving 13 bases between them. The CDR3 length is 13 residues. CDR3 loop: CASRSTLGETQYF. In DNA, the CDR3 is TGTGCCAGCAGATCAACACTCGGGGAGACCCAGTACTTC.

The V gene is TRBV7-3, the J gene TRBJ2-2, with D perhaps matching TRBD2 (7 bases). The CDR3 runs 14 residues. V was pared by 7 bases and J by 3 bases, with 12 bases between. CDR1 and CDR2 from the germline V gene are SGHTA and FQGTGA. The DNA of the CDR3 is TGTGCCAGCAAAGGGGGGGCTCACACCGGGGAGCTGTTTTTT. Protein: CASKGGAHTGELFF.

The CDR3 nucleotides are TGTGCCAGCAGTTCCCCACAGCGGGGGGTCTACGAGCAGTACTTC. Amino acid sequence: CASSSPQRGVYEQYF. The chain combines TRBV28 with TRBJ2-7, with 9 nucleotides matching TRBD2. Germline CDR1 MDHEN, CDR2 SYDVKM. Unmatched junction bases numbered 7, after V lost 4 bases and J lost 3 bases. CDR3 length: 15 residues. The whole variable domain, filled in from reference TRBV28 and TRBJ2-7, reads DVKVTQSSRYLVKRTGEKVFLECVQDMDHENMFWYRQDPGLGLRLIYFSYDVKMKEKGDIPEGYSVSREKKERFSLILESASTNQTSMYLCASSSPQRGVYEQYFGPGTRLTVT.

The chain links TRBV5-5 to TRBJ1-2, with 7 positions matching TRBD1. This CDR3 is built from 13 residues. The germline V gene has CDR1 SGHKS and CDR2 YYEKEE (reference sequence). V dropped 4 bases and J dropped 4; count of bases not matched to a gene: 4. The CDR3 sequence: CASSVGTAYGYTF. Written as DNA, the CDR3 is TGTGCCAGCAGCGTCGGGACAGCCTATGGCTACACCTTC.

This clone showed up just a few times. V is TRBV25-1 and J is TRBJ2-7, with D possibly matching TRBD2 (5 bases). Trimming cost V 1 base and J 7 bases, with 14 bases left between them. This CDR3 is 14 amino acids long. Germline V gene lookup returns CDR1 MGHDK and CDR2 SYGVNS. CDR3 in amino acids: CASSESGRAGEQYF. As DNA, the CDR3 is TGTGCCAGCAGTGAATCGGGAAGGGCTGGTGAGCAGTACTTC.

This chain uses TRBV5-5 with TRBJ1-2; 9 nucleotides align to TRBD1. The V segment lost 0 bases and the J segment 5 bases; nucleotides outside the gene matches: 5. Germline values: CDR1 SGHKS, CDR2 YYEKEE (reference sequence). The CDR3 has 15 amino acids. The CDR3: CASSLGDRVVYGYTF. The CDR3 region has the DNA TGTGCCAGCAGCTTGGGGGACAGGGTGGTGTATGGCTACACCTTC.

This clone was counted between two and nine times. The chain links TRBV10-3 to TRBJ2-7; the match to TRBD2 covers 14 bases. Germline CDR1 is ENHRY and CDR2 is SYGVKD. The CDR3 contains 14 residues. Trimming took 10 bases from V and 3 from J; bases not matched to a gene: 5. CDR3 nucleotides: TGTGCCAGCTCCGGGACTAGCGGGAGCTACGAGCAGTACTTC. It yields the protein CASSGTSGSYEQYF.

This chain joins TRBV19 and TRBJ2-2; a weak D match, TRBD2 (6 bases). The CDR3 loop spans 16 amino acids. The germline V gene encodes CDR1 LNHDA and CDR2 SQIVND (reference sequence). V lost 5 bases, J lost 4 bases, and 17 bases lay in between. The CDR3 sequence: CASSQLGGTGTGELFF. The CDR3 DNA follows: TGTGCCAGTAGTCAACTCGGGGGAACGGGCACCGGGGAGCTGTTTTTT. The variable domain in full, with the rest retrieved from reference TRBV19 and TRBJ2-2, is DGGITQSPKYLFRKEGQNVTLSCEQNLNHDAMYWYRQDPGQGLRLIYYSQIVNDFQKGDIAEGYSVSREKKESFPLTVTSAQKNPTAFYLCASSQLGGTGTGELFFGEGSRLTVL.

This clone has only a few counts. The chain couples TRBV7-2 to TRBJ2-5; no firm D call. This CDR3 has 11 residues. V dropped 6 bases and J dropped 5 bases, with 7 bases sitting between them. CDR1 SGHTA and CDR2 FQGNSA come from the germline V gene. This CDR3 reads CASSPVETQYF. The CDR3 region has the DNA TGTGCCAGCAGTCCGGTCGAGACCCAGTACTTC.

This sequence joins TRBV5-1 and TRBJ2-1, with 8 nucleotides matching TRBD1. With 3 bases clipped from V and 2 bases from J, the junction kept 4 bases outside the gene matches. Germline V gene data show CDR1 as SGHRS and CDR2 as YFSETQ. This CDR3 contains 15 residues. CDR3 region: CASSWTGQAYNEQFF. CDR3 bases: TGCGCCAGCAGCTGGACGGGACAGGCCTACAATGAGCAGTTCTTC.

This clone was seen just once. V usage is TRBV9 and J usage is TRBJ2-7; TRBD1 aligns across 9 bases. This CDR3 has 15 amino acids. Germline-derived CDR1 and CDR2 are SGDLS and YYNGEE. Germline trimming cut 2 bases from V and 4 bases from J; bases unmatched to any gene: 7. The CDR3 region has the DNA TGTGCCAGCAGCGTCTCCGGGACAGGGCTATACGAGCAGTACTTC. Protein: CASSVSGTGLYEQYF.

The chain links TRBV6-1 to TRBJ1-5; no clear D gene. This CDR3 is built from 14 residues. Germline assignment: CDR1 MNHNS and CDR2 SASEGT. The germline V and J ends were trimmed by 6 bases and 4 bases, with 13 bases remaining between them. CDR3 residues: CASREAGANQPQHF. CDR3 coding DNA: TGTGCCAGCAGGGAGGCGGGTGCTAATCAGCCCCAGCATTTT.

This sequence joins TRBV5-1 and TRBJ1-5, with TRBD1 matching over 9 bases. The CDR3 extends over 15 amino acids. V trimming: 5 bases; J trimming: 1 base; junction bases outside the gene matches: 4. Germline CDR1 reads SGHRS; CDR2 reads YFSETQ. The chain's CDR3 is CASRPTGGSNQPQHF. CDR3 bases: TGCGCCAGCAGGCCAACAGGGGGCAGCAATCAGCCCCAGCATTTT.

The rearrangement uses TRBV27 and TRBJ2-7; D remains ambiguous. Germline assignment: CDR1 MNHEY and CDR2 SMNVEV (reference sequence). Trimming stripped 0 bases from V and 1 base from J, with 10 bases between. The CDR3 is 15 amino acids. CDR3 protein: CASSLSVEKSYEQYF. The CDR3 DNA sequence: TGTGCCAGCAGTTTATCGGTGGAGAAATCCTACGAGCAGTACTTC.